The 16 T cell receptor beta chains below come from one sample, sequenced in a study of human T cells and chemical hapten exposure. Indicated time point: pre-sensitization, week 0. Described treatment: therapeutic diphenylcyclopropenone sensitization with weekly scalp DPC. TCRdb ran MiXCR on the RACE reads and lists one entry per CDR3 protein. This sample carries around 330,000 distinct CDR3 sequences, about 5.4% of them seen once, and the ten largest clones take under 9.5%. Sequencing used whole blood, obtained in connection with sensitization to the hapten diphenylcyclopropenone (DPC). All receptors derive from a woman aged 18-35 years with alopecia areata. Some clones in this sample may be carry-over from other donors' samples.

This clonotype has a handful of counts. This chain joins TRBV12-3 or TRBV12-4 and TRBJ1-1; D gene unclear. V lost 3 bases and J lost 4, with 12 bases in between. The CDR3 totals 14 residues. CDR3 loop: CASSLEGASTEAFF. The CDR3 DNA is TGTGCCAGCAGTTTGGAGGGTGCTAGCACTGAAGCTTTCTTT.

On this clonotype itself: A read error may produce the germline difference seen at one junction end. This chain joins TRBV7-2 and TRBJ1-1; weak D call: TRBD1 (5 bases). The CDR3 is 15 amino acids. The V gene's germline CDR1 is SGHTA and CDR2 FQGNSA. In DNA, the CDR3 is TGTGCCTGCAGCCTCTTAGGAGGGGCGTACACTGAAGCTTTCTTT. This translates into CACSLLGGAYTEAFF.

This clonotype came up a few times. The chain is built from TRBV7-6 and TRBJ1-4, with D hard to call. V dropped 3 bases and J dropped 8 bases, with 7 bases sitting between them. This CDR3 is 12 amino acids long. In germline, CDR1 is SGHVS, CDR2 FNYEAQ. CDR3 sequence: CASSFMREKLFF. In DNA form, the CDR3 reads TGTGCCAGCAGCTTCATGAGGGAAAAACTGTTTTTT.

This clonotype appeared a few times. The chain's CDR3 is CASSSLVGIGRDAEAFF. In DNA, the CDR3 is TGTGCCAGCAGCTCACTGGTCGGAATAGGAAGGGACGCTGAAGCTTTCTTT. V gene TRBV5-4 combines with J gene TRBJ1-1; D is perhaps TRBD1 (5 bases). V was shortened by 3 bases and J by 6 bases, with 24 bases between the two germline ends. The V gene's germline CDR1 is SGHNT and CDR2 YYREEE (reference sequence). The CDR3 runs to 17 residues.

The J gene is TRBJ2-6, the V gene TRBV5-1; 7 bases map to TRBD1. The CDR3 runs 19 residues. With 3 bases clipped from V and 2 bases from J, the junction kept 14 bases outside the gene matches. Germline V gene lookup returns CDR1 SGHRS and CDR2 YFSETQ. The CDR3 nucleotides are TGCGCCAGCAGCTGGCCAGGGACAGCCCCTTTAGCTGGGGCCAACGTCCTGACTTTC. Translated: CASSWPGTAPLAGANVLTF.

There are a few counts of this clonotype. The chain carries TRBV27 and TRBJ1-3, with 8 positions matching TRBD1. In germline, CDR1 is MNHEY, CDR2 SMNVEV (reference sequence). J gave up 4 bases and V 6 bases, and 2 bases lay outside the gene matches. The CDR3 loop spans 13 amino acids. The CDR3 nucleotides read TGTGCCAGCAGGGGGACAGGAGGAAACACCATATATTTT. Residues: CASRGTGGNTIYF.

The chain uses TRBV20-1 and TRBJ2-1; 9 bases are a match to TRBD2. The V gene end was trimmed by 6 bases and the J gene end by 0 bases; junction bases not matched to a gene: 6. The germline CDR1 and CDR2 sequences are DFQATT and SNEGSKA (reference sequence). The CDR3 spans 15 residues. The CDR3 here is CSATLAGVSYNEQFF. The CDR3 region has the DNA TGCAGTGCCACACTAGCGGGCGTCTCCTACAATGAGCAGTTCTTC.

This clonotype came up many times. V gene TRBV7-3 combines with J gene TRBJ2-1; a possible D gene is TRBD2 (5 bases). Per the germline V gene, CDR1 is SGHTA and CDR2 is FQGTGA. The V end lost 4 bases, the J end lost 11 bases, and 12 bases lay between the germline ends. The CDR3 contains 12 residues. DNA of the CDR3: TGTGCCAGCAGCTCCGACACGGGGAAGCAGTTCTTC. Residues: CASSSDTGKQFF.

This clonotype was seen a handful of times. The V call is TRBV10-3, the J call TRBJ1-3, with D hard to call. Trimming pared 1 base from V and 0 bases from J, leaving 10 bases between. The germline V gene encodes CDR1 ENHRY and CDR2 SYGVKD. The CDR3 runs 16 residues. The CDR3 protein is CAISEYRPTSGNTIYF. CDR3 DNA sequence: TGTGCCATCAGTGAGTACAGACCAACCTCTGGAAACACCATATATTTT.

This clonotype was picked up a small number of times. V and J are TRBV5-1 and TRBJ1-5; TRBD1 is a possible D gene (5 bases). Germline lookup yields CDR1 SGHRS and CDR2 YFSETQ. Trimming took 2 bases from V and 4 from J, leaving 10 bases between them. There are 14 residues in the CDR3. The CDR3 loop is CASSFDGGNQPQHF. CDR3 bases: TGCGCCAGCAGCTTCGACGGGGGGAATCAGCCCCAGCATTTT.

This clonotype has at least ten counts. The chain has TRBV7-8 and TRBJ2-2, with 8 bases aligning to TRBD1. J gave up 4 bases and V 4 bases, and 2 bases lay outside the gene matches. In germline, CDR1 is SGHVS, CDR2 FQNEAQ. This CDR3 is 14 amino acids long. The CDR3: CASSSDRATGELFF. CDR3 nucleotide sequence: TGTGCCAGCAGCTCGGACAGGGCCACCGGGGAGCTGTTTTTT.

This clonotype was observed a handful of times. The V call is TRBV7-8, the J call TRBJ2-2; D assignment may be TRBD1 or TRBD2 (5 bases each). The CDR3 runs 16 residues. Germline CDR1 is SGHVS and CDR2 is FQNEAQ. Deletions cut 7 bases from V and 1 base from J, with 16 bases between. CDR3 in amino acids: CASTRAGTLNTGELFF. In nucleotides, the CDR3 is TGTGCCAGCACCAGAGCCGGGACGCTGAACACCGGGGAGCTGTTTTTT.

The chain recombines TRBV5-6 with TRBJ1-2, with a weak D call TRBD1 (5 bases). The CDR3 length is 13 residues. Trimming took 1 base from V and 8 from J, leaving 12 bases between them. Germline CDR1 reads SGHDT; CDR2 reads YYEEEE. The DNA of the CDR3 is TGTGCCAGCAGCTTGAATCAGGGAGGGGGCTACACCTTC. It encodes CASSLNQGGGYTF.

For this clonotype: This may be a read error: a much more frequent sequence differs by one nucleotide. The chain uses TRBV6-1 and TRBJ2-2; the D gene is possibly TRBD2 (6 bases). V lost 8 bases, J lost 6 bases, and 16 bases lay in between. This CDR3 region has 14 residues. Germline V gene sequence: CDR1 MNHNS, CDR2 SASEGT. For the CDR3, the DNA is TGTGCCAGCGGGGGGAGGATAAACGCCGGGGAGCTGTTTTTT. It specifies CASGGRINAGELFF.

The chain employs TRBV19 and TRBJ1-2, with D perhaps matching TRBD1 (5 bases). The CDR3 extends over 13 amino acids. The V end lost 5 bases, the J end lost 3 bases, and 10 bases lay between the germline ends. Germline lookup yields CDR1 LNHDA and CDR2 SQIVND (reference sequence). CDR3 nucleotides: TGTGCCAGTAGTCCCGGGACTTACTATGGCTACACCTTC. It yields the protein CASSPGTYYGYTF.

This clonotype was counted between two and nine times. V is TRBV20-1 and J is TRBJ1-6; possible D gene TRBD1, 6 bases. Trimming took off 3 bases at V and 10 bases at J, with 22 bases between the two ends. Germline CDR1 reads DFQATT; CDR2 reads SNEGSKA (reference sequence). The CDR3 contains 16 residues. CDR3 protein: CSASGRGLDAGSPLHF. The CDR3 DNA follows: TGCAGTGCTAGCGGCAGGGGATTAGACGCGGGATCACCCCTCCACTTT.